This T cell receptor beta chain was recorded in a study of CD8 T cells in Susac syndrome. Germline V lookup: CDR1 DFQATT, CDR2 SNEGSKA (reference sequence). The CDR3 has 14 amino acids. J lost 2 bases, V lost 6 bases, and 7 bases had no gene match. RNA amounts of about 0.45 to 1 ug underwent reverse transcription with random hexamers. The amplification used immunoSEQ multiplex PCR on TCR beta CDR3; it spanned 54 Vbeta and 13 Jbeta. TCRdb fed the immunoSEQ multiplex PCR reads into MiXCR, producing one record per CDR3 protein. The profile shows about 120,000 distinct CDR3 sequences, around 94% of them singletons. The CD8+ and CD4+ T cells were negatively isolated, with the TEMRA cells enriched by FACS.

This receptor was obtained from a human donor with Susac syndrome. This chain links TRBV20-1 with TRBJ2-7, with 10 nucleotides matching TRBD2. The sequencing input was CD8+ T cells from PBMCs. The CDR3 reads CSAPTSGVPYEQYF. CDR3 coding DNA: TGCAGTGCGCCCACTAGCGGGGTTCCCTACGAGCAGTACTTC.